This TCR beta chain emerged from a study of T cell changes during pregnancy in multiple sclerosis. Germline values: CDR1 LNHDA, CDR2 SQIVND (reference sequence). The V end lost 3 bases, the J end lost 7 bases, and 18 bases lay between the germline ends. The CDR3 runs to 15 residues. Measured with immunoSEQ multiplex PCR; TCRdb has only the in-frame clones, and not every one. The repertoire holds tens of thousands of clones, with 85% to 95% as singletons. Specimen: CD4+ T cells from peripheral blood mononuclear cells, collected in the third trimester of pregnancy. This TCR was sampled from a female donor with multiple sclerosis, enrolled in a pregnancy study. The chain links TRBV19 to TRBJ1-2, with D tentatively TRBD1 (5 bases). CDR3 DNA sequence: TGTGCCAGTAGTATGCGGGGCGCCCTTGGTGGTGGCTACACCTTC. Amino acid sequence: CASSMRGALGGGYTF.